This entry lists 23 T cell receptor beta chains sequenced from one sample in a study of blood T cell repertoires in COVID-19. Data came from immunoSEQ multiplex PCR; TCRdb stores just in-frame clones and leaves some out. The table includes 330,000 or so clones, approximately 89% detected once. The sample taken for sequencing was peripheral blood. The receptors here all came from a woman between 55 and 75 years old with COVID-19, enrolled during active disease.

A few counts support this clone. The V call is TRBV7-2, the J call TRBJ2-5; 7 bases match TRBD1. Germline trimming cut 0 bases from V and 5 bases from J; bases unmatched to any gene: 3. CDR1 and CDR2 from the germline V gene are SGHTA and FQGNSA. CDR3 size: 14 residues. The CDR3 DNA reads as TGTGCCAGCAGCTTAGCAGGGGGCGAGGAGACCCAGTACTTC. Encoded protein: CASSLAGGEETQYF.

The chain recombines TRBV7-9 with TRBJ2-3; the D is unclear. CDR1 and CDR2 from the germline V gene are SEHNR and FQNEAQ (reference sequence). The CDR3 has 13 amino acids. The germline V and J ends were trimmed by 2 bases and 5 bases, with 8 bases remaining between them. The CDR3 region has the DNA TGTGCCAGCAGCTTATCCCCCGGAGATACGCAGTATTTT. This gives the protein CASSLSPGDTQYF.

This chain links TRBV2 with TRBJ2-2; TRBD2 is a possible D gene (5 bases). Per the germline V gene, CDR1 is SNHLY and CDR2 is FYNNEI. Between the trimmed V and J ends, which lost 5 bases and 6 bases, there was a span of 10 bases. This CDR3 contains 13 residues. In DNA, the CDR3 is TGTGCCAGCAGTCGGGGTCTCCCCGGGGAGCTGTTTTTT. This encodes CASSRGLPGELFF.

The chain links TRBV6-5 to TRBJ2-3; 12 bases fit TRBD2. This CDR3 has 16 amino acids. Germline V gives CDR1 MNHEY, CDR2 SVGAGI. V gave up 0 bases and J gave up 10 bases; unmatched junction bases: 8. The CDR3 loop is CASSYSASGGAISQYF. CDR3 nucleotide sequence: TGTGCCAGCAGTTACTCGGCTAGCGGGGGGGCCATATCGCAGTATTTT.

The chain links TRBV2 to TRBJ1-4; 9 bases fit TRBD1. V lost 6 bases and J lost 5; bases outside the gene matches: 7. CDR3 length: 15 residues. Germline CDR1 reads SNHLY; CDR2 reads FYNNEI. CDR3 bases: TGTGCCAGCAGGCGACAGGGGGTCGTAAATGAAAAACTGTTTTTT. Protein sequence: CASRRQGVVNEKLFF.

About this clone: Relative to the germline gene, one junction end is altered; a read error may explain this. The gene calls are TRBV5-1 and TRBJ1-2; 9 nucleotides line up with TRBD1. Germline lookup yields CDR1 SGHRS and CDR2 YFSETQ. The length of the CDR3 is 14 residues. DNA for the CDR3: TGCGCCAGCAGCTTGGGGGACAGGGTAGATGGTTACACCTTC. As protein: CASSLGDRVDGYTF.

The rearrangement links TRBV7-8 to TRBJ1-6; 7 bases line up with TRBD1. The CDR3 sequence is 16 residues long. V was clipped by 6 bases and J by 5 bases; unmatched bases: 10. In germline, CDR1 is SGHVS, CDR2 FQNEAQ. CDR3: CASSIFGRGDNSPLHF. Written as DNA, the CDR3 is TGTGCCAGCAGTATTTTCGGCAGGGGGGATAATTCACCCCTCCACTTT.

In its sample, this clone was seen once. V gene TRBV5-1 combines with J gene TRBJ1-1; TRBD1 aligns across 7 bases. From germline, CDR1 is SGHRS and CDR2 YFSETQ. The ends lost 2 bases at V and 4 bases at J; junction bases unmatched: 8. The CDR3 sequence is 15 residues long. The CDR3 sequence is CASSFQTGWSTEAFF. CDR3 sequence (DNA): TGCGCCAGCAGCTTCCAGACAGGGTGGAGCACTGAAGCTTTCTTT.

The V call is TRBV4-1, the J call TRBJ2-1; D unclear. The CDR3 sequence is 17 residues long. V was pared by 0 bases and J by 5 bases, with 17 bases between. The germline V gene encodes CDR1 MGHRA and CDR2 YSYEKL. CDR3 loop: CASSQDLRQAFNNEQFF. The CDR3 region has the DNA TGCGCCAGCAGCCAAGATCTCCGGCAGGCGTTCAACAATGAGCAGTTCTTC.

The rearrangement uses TRBV6-5 and TRBJ1-6, with TRBD1 identical over 7 bases. CDR3 length: 15 amino acids. Germline V CDR1 and CDR2: MNHEY, SVGAGI. V shed 6 bases and J 13 bases; nucleotides not matched to a gene: 15. The CDR3 region has the DNA TGTGCCAGCAGGCCAGGGGGAAACTCGCCTCTCCCCCTCCACTTT. Encoded protein: CASRPGGNSPLPLHF.

The chain carries TRBV19 and TRBJ1-2; D is uncertain. Trimming took off 4 bases at V and 3 bases at J, with 6 bases between the two ends. The V gene's germline CDR1 is LNHDA and CDR2 SQIVND (reference sequence). The CDR3 runs 12 residues. For the CDR3, the DNA is TGTGCCAGTAGTAGGGCAGACTATGGCTACACCTTC. Its protein product is CASSRADYGYTF. Supplemented by reference TRBV19 and TRBJ1-2, the full variable domain reads DGGITQSPKYLFRKEGQNVTLSCEQNLNHDAMYWYRQDPGQGLRLIYYSQIVNDFQKGDIAEGYSVSREKKESFPLTVTSAQKNPTAFYLCASSRADYGYTFGSGTRLTVV.

The V call is TRBV6-6, the J call TRBJ2-7; 8 bases map to TRBD2. This CDR3 is built from 14 residues. Trimming took 6 bases from V and 0 from J; bases not matched to a gene: 4. Germline assignment: CDR1 MNHNY and CDR2 SVGAGI (reference sequence). CDR3 in DNA: TGTGCCAGCAGAGATAGCGGGGCCTCCTACGAGCAGTACTTC. The encoded protein is CASRDSGASYEQYF.

The rearrangement uses TRBV18 and TRBJ2-2; perhaps TRBD2 as D (6 bases). V was shortened by 8 bases and J by 9 bases, with 22 bases between the two germline ends. CDR3 length: 15 residues. Per the germline V gene, CDR1 is KGHSH and CDR2 is LQKENI. Written as DNA, the CDR3 is TGTGCCAGCGCTAGGCGGGGTATGGAGGACCGGGAGCTGTTTTTT. Translation: CASARRGMEDRELFF. The entire variable domain, with the rest obtained from reference TRBV18 and TRBJ2-2, is as follows: NAGVMQNPRHLVRRRGQEARLRCSPMKGHSHVYWYRQLPEEGLKFMVYLQKENIIDESGMPKERFSAEFPKEGPSILRIQQVVRGDSAAYFCASARRGMEDRELFFGEGSRLTVL.

The V and J genes are TRBV18 and TRBJ1-6; TRBD1 matches 7 bases. The ends lost 3 bases at V and 14 bases at J; junction bases unmatched: 7. The length of the CDR3 is 13 residues. CDR1 and CDR2 from the germline V gene are KGHSH and LQKENI. CDR3 sequence reads: CASSPTGVKTLHF. The CDR3 bases are TGTGCCAGCTCACCCACAGGGGTAAAAACCCTCCACTTT.

This clone was found once. Here the CDR3 DNA reads TGTGCCAGTAGTATAGTTATTCGCAGACGCGGGGAAACCTATGGCTACACCTTC. Translated, it gives CASSIVIRRRGETYGYTF. The rearrangement joins TRBV19 to TRBJ1-2; D gene unclear. The CDR3 is 18 residues long. Germline V CDR1 and CDR2: LNHDA, SQIVND (reference sequence). V was clipped by 1 base and J by 4 bases, with 22 bases between them.

The chain combines TRBV5-1 with TRBJ2-2; D ambiguous. Germline V gene lookup returns CDR1 SGHRS and CDR2 YFSETQ. Trimming removed 2 bases at V and 1 base at J, with 6 bases between. This CDR3 comprises 14 residues. CDR3 nucleotides: TGCGCCAGCAGCTTTACACGGAACACCGGGGAGCTGTTTTTT. Amino acid sequence: CASSFTRNTGELFF.

CDR3 loop: CASSGTAGVTEAFF. CDR3 bases: TGTGCCAGCAGCGGTACAGCAGGGGTTACTGAAGCTTTCTTT. The chain joins TRBV9 to TRBJ1-1; possible D gene TRBD1, 6 bases. This CDR3 is built from 14 residues. Germline V lookup: CDR1 SGDLS, CDR2 YYNGEE. V was clipped by 3 bases and J by 5 bases, with 14 bases between them.

The chain carries TRBV6-5 and TRBJ1-5; no definite D call. The germline CDR1 and CDR2 sequences are MNHEY and SVGAGI. The V and J ends lost 6 bases and 7 bases respectively, with 13 bases between them. This CDR3 is 13 amino acids long. CDR3 nucleotides: TGTGCCAGCAGCCCCTCCCCCTCCCAGCCCCAGCATTTT. Protein: CASSPSPSQPQHF.

The V gene is TRBV7-2, the J gene TRBJ1-4; maybe TRBD1 (6 bases). V was pared by 4 bases and J by 7 bases, with 13 bases between. The CDR3 runs 14 residues. Germline V gene sequence: CDR1 SGHTA, CDR2 FQGNSA. DNA of the CDR3: TGTGCCAGCAGCTCCACAGGGACCAGTGAAAAACTGTTTTTT. Translation gives CASSSTGTSEKLFF.

The J gene is TRBJ1-1, the V gene TRBV3-1 (or the pseudogene TRBV3-2); a possible D gene is TRBD1 (6 bases). The CDR3 totals 13 residues. Germline CDR1 is LGHDT and CDR2 is YNNKEL (reference sequence). Trimming removed 2 bases at V and 7 bases at J, with 11 bases between. The CDR3 reads CASSQPGVVEAFF. For the CDR3, the DNA is TGTGCCAGCAGCCAACCAGGGGTAGTTGAAGCTTTCTTT.

In DNA form, the CDR3 reads TGTGCCAGCAGCGTGAGGGATTTGATCTCCTACGAGCAGTACTTC. Protein: CASSVRDLISYEQYF. The rearrangement links TRBV9 to TRBJ2-7; tentatively, D is TRBD2 (5 bases). Trimming took 2 bases from V and 0 from J, leaving 12 bases between them. The CDR3 consists of 15 residues. The germline V gene encodes CDR1 SGDLS and CDR2 YYNGEE.

The chain combines TRBV6-5 with TRBJ2-2; 7 bases match TRBD2. Trimming at V came to 5 bases and at J to 4 bases, leaving 7 bases not matched to a gene. The CDR3 is made up of 15 amino acids. The germline V gene encodes CDR1 MNHEY and CDR2 SVGAGI. For the CDR3, the DNA is TGTGCCAGCAGTCAGTTATGGGGGGGCACCGGGGAGCTGTTTTTT. Translating gives CASSQLWGGTGELFF.

V usage is TRBV18 and J usage is TRBJ1-2, with 7 bases that match TRBD1. CDR1 KGHSH and CDR2 LQKENI come from the germline V gene. The CDR3 is 17 amino acids. Germline trimming cut 1 base from V and 0 bases from J; bases unmatched to any gene: 8. The CDR3 sequence: CASSPLQGQSSNYGYTF. The CDR3 nucleotides read TGTGCCAGCTCACCACTACAGGGACAGTCCTCTAACTATGGCTACACCTTC.